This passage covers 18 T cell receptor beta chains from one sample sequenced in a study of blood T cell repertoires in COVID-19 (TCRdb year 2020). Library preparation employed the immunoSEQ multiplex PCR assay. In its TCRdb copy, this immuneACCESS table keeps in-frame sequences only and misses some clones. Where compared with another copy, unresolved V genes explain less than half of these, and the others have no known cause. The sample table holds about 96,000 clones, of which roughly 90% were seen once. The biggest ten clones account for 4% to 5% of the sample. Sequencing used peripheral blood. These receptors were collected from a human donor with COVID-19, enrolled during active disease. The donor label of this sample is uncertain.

DNA of the CDR3: TGTGCCAGCTCACCTTACGGGGGGGGGTTATTCGACGAGCAGTACTTC. Amino acids: CASSPYGGGLFDEQYF. The V gene is TRBV18, the J gene TRBJ2-7; 8 bases align to TRBD2. V lost 3 bases and J lost 5; bases outside the gene matches: 12. CDR3 length equals 16 residues. The germline V gene has CDR1 KGHSH and CDR2 LQKENI. Full variable domain (rest looked up from reference TRBV18 and TRBJ2-7): NAGVMQNPRHLVRRRGQEARLRCSPMKGHSHVYWYRQLPEEGLKFMVYLQKENIIDESGMPKERFSAEFPKEGPSILRIQQVVRGDSAAYFCASSPYGGGLFDEQYFGPGTRLTVT.

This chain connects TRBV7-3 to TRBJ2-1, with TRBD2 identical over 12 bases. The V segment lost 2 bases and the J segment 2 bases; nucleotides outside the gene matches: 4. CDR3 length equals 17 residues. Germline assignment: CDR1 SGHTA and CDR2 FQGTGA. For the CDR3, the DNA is TGTGCCAGCAGCTTATCTGGACTAGCGGGAACCTACAATGAGCAGTTCTTC. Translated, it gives CASSLSGLAGTYNEQFF.

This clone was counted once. CDR3 sequence: CASSYSGQLNYGYTF. CDR3 sequence (DNA): TGTGCCAGCAGTTACTCGGGACAGTTAAACTATGGCTACACCTTC. This chain connects TRBV6-5 to TRBJ1-2; 7 nucleotides match TRBD1. The CDR3 extends over 15 amino acids. The germline V gene encodes CDR1 MNHEY and CDR2 SVGAGI. V trimming: 0 bases; J trimming: 2 bases; junction bases outside the gene matches: 3.

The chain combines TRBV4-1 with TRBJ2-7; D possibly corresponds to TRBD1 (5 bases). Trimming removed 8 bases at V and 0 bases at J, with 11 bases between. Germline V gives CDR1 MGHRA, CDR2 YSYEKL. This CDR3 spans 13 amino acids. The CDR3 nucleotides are TGCGCCAGCGGGGCCCAGAGCTCCTACGAGCAGTACTTC. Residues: CASGAQSSYEQYF.

CDR3 in amino acids: CASSARDKGPTRTDTQYF. CDR3 sequence (DNA): TGTGCCAGCAGCGCCCGGGACAAGGGACCGACTCGCACAGATACGCAGTATTTT. This sequence joins TRBV21-1 and TRBJ2-3; TRBD1 is taken as the D call from the table, unchecked against the DNA. TRBV21-1 represents a pseudogene. The CDR3 totals 18 residues.

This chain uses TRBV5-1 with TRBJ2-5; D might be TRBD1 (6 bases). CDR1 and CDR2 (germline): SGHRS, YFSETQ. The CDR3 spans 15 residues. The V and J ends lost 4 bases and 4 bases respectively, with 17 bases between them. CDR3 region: CASSTHRERGETQYF. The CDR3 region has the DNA TGCGCCAGCAGCACCCACAGGGAAAGGGGAGAGACCCAGTACTTC.

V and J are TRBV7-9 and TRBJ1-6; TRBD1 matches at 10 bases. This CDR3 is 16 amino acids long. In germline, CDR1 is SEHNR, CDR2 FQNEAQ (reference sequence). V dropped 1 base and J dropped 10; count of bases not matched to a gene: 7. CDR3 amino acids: CASSLGGTGEQSPLHF. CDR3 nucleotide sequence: TGTGCCAGCAGCTTAGGGGGGACAGGGGAGCAATCACCCCTCCACTTT.

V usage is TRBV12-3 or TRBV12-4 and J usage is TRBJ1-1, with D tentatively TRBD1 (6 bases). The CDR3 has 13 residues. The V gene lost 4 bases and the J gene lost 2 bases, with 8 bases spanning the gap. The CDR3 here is CASSSRGNTEAFF. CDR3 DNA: TGTGCCAGCAGTTCCAGGGGTAACACTGAAGCTTTCTTT.

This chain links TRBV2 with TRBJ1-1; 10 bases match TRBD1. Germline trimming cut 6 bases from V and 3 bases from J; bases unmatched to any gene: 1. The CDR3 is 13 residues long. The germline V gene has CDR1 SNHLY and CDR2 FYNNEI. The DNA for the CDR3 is TGTGCCAGCAGGGGGACAGGGGACACTGAAGCTTTCTTT. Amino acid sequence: CASRGTGDTEAFF.

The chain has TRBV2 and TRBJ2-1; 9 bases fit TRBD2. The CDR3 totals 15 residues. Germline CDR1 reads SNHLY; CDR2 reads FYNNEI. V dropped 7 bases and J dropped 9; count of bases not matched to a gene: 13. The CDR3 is CASTPRLAGYTEQFF. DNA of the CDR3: TGTGCCAGCACCCCGCGTCTAGCGGGGTATACTGAGCAGTTCTTC.

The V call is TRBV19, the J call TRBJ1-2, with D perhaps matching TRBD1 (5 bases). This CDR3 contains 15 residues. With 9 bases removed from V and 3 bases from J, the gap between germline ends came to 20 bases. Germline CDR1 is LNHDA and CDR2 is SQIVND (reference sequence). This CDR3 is CASNPGGVGDYGYTF. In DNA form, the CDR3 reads TGTGCCAGCAATCCCGGGGGGGTAGGGGACTATGGCTACACCTTC.

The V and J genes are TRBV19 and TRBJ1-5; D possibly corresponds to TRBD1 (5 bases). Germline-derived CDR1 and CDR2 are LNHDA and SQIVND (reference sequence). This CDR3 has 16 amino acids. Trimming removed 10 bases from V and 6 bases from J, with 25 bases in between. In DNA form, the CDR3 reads TGTGCCACTAGGAGGGGTGGGGCAGAAGCGGGTCAGCCCCAGCATTTT. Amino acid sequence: CATRRGGAEAGQPQHF.

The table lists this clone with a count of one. CDR3 sequence reads: CATSDSGLTGGGQFF. CDR3 nucleotide sequence: TGTGCCACCAGTGACTCGGGACTAACAGGGGGGGGGCAGTTCTTC. The V and J genes are TRBV24-1 and TRBJ2-1; weak D call: TRBD1 (8 bases). The CDR3 totals 15 residues. V was cut by 4 bases and J by 12 bases, with 21 bases left in between. From germline, CDR1 is KGHDR and CDR2 SFDVKD.

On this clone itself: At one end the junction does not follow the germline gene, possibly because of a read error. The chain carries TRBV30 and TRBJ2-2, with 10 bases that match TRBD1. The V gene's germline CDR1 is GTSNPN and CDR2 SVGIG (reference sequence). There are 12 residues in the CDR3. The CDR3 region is CAWRSGTGDLFF. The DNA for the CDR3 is TGTGCCTGGAGATCCGGGACAGGGGACCTGTTTTTT. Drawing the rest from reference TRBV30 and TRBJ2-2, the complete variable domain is SQTIHQWPATLVQPVGSPLSLECTVEGTSNPNLYWYRQAAGRGLQLLFYSVGIGQISSEVPQNLSASRPQDRQFILSSKKLLLSDSGFYLCAWRSGTGDLFFGEGSRLTVL.

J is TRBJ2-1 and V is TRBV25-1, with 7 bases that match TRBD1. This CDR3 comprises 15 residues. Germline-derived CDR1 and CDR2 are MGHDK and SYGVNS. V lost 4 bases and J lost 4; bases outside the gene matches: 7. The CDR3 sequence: CASSASGTAYNEQFF. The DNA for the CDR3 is TGTGCCAGCAGTGCATCCGGGACAGCTTACAATGAGCAGTTCTTC. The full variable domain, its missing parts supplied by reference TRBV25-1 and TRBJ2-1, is EADIYQTPRYLVIGTGKKITLECSQTMGHDKMYWYQQDPGMELHLIHYSYGVNSTEKGDLSSESTVSRIRTEHFPLTLESARPSHTSQYLCASSASGTAYNEQFFGPGTRLTVL.

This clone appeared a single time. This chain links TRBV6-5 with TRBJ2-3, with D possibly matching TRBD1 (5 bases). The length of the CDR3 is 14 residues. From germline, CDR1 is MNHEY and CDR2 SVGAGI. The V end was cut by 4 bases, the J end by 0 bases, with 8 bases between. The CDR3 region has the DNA TGTGCCAGCAGTTCCTACAGGAGCACAGATACGCAGTATTTT. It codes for CASSSYRSTDTQYF.

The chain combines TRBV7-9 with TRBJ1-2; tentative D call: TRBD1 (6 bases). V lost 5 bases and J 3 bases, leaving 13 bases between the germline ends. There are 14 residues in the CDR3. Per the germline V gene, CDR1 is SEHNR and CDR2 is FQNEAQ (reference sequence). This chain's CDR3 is CASSPSGTYYGYTF. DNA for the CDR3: TGTGCCAGCAGCCCATCCGGGACATACTATGGCTACACCTTC.

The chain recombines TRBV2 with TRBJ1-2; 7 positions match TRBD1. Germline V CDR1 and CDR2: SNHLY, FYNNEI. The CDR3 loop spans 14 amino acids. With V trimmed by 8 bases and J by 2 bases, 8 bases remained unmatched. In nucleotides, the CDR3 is TGTGCCAGCGTAATACAGACAGGGAACTATGGCTACACCTTC. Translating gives CASVIQTGNYGYTF.